This T cell receptor (beta chain) was found in a study of control samples from healthy donors and cancer patients. V was trimmed by 7 bases and J by 6 bases, leaving 12 bases between them. The CDR3 covers 12 residues. The table came from immunoSEQ multiplex PCR; TCRdb's copy has only in-frame clones and leaves some out. The profile shows some 73,000 clones, 94% of them singletons. The chain combines TRBV12-3 or TRBV12-4 with TRBJ1-1, with D maybe TRBD1 (5 bases). The sequencing sample was made of blood. The source of this sequence is a woman aged 40 to 50 in good health. CDR3 bases: TGTGCCAGCACCCCGGGGGGATCTGAAGCTTTCTTT. Protein: CASTPGGSEAFF.